These 14 T cell receptor beta chains were sequenced from one sample in a study of blood T cell repertoires in COVID-19. Using immunoSEQ multiplex PCR, the repertoire was profiled, and TCRdb retains in-frame clones only, with some absent. The sample carries about 310,000 clones, 85% to 90% recorded once. Sequenced sample: PBMCs or T cells enriched from blood (not recorded which). These receptors were taken from a woman under 40 who had recovered from COVID-19.

The chain carries TRBV4-1 and TRBJ2-5, with a possible D match to TRBD2 (5 bases). The germline V gene encodes CDR1 MGHRA and CDR2 YSYEKL. Trimming took 4 bases from V and 2 from J, leaving 8 bases between them. The CDR3 length is 13 residues. This CDR3 is CASSRTVQETQYF. The CDR3 bases are TGCGCCAGCAGCCGGACTGTACAAGAGACCCAGTACTTC.

The chain links TRBV7-2 to TRBJ1-1, with D unclear. Trimming left V 1 base short and J 4 bases short, with 13 bases between. Looked up from germline, CDR1 is SGHTA and CDR2 is FQGNSA. This CDR3 is built from 15 residues. The CDR3 DNA follows: TGTGCCAGCAGCTTAGTCCCTCCAGTTGCCACTGAAGCTTTCTTT. Its translation is CASSLVPPVATEAFF.

The J gene is TRBJ1-5, the V gene TRBV7-9; possible D gene TRBD1, 5 bases. The CDR3 extends over 19 amino acids. Germline-derived CDR1 and CDR2 are SEHNR and FQNEAQ (reference sequence). Trimming left V 5 bases short and J 0 bases short, with 23 bases between. CDR3 protein: CASSERVGAVRYSNQPQHF. The CDR3 nucleotides read TGTGCCAGCAGCGAAAGAGTAGGGGCAGTACGTTATAGCAATCAGCCCCAGCATTTT.

This clone appeared once. CDR3: CASSRVGQTPGQPNSPLHF. CDR3 DNA sequence: TGCGCCAGCAGCCGAGTGGGTCAGACTCCGGGACAGCCTAATTCACCCCTCCACTTT. V is TRBV4-1 and J is TRBJ1-6; 7 nucleotides match TRBD1. The CDR3 length is 19 residues. Per germline, CDR1 MGHRA and CDR2 YSYEKL. Unmatched junction bases numbered 18, after V lost 4 bases and J lost 6 bases.

V and J are TRBV6-5 and TRBJ1-1; D is possibly TRBD1 (5 bases). V was trimmed by 2 bases and J by 4 bases, leaving 17 bases between them. This CDR3 contains 16 residues. Per germline, CDR1 MNHEY and CDR2 SVGAGI. CDR3 protein: CASSYGGDDWSTEAFF. Written as DNA, the CDR3 is TGTGCCAGCAGTTACGGGGGGGACGACTGGAGCACTGAAGCTTTCTTT.

The V gene is TRBV25-1, the J gene TRBJ2-1, with D maybe TRBD2 (5 bases). The CDR3 is 16 residues long. The germline V gene encodes CDR1 MGHDK and CDR2 SYGVNS. V lost 3 bases, J lost 1 base, and 13 bases lay in between. This CDR3 reads CASSDTTGMSYNEQFF. The DNA of the CDR3 is TGTGCCAGCAGTGACACCACGGGAATGTCCTACAATGAGCAGTTCTTC. The full variable domain, completed using reference TRBV25-1 and TRBJ2-1, is EADIYQTPRYLVIGTGKKITLECSQTMGHDKMYWYQQDPGMELHLIHYSYGVNSTEKGDLSSESTVSRIRTEHFPLTLESARPSHTSQYLCASSDTTGMSYNEQFFGPGTRLTVL.

The rearrangement joins TRBV2 to TRBJ2-7; D perhaps matches TRBD1 (6 bases). V lost 5 bases and J lost 2, with 13 bases in between. Germline CDR1 is SNHLY and CDR2 is FYNNEI. The CDR3 totals 14 residues. The CDR3 sequence is CASSLPGVTYEQYF. The DNA of the CDR3 is TGTGCCAGCAGTCTCCCAGGGGTAACCTACGAGCAGTACTTC.

This chain links TRBV13 with TRBJ1-2, with a weak D call TRBD1 (6 bases). The ends were cut back, 2 bases at V and 5 bases at J, with 12 bases in the middle. Germline loops: CDR1 PRHDT, CDR2 FYEKMQ (reference sequence). The CDR3 totals 14 residues. In DNA form, the CDR3 reads TGTGCCAGCAGCTTATACAGGGAAGTGTATGGCTACACCTTC. This translates into CASSLYREVYGYTF.

The V and J genes are TRBV3-1 (or the pseudogene TRBV3-2) and TRBJ1-4; the D gene is possibly TRBD1 (5 bases). This CDR3 is built from 19 residues. The V end lost 0 bases, the J end lost 5 bases, and 22 bases lay between the germline ends. Per germline, CDR1 LGHDT and CDR2 YNNKEL (reference sequence). In nucleotides, the CDR3 is TGTGCCAGCAGCCAAGATAACCCCGGATTTGCAGGGATGAATGAAAAACTGTTTTTT. Amino acids: CASSQDNPGFAGMNEKLFF.

The rearrangement links TRBV2 to TRBJ1-1, with D perhaps matching TRBD1 (5 bases). V was cut by 8 bases and J by 5 bases, with 15 bases left in between. Germline V CDR1 and CDR2: SNHLY, FYNNEI. There are 13 residues in the CDR3. In DNA, the CDR3 is TGTGCCAGCGCCACGGGGGTTCAGACTGAAGCTTTCTTT. It yields the protein CASATGVQTEAFF.

The V call is TRBV6-9, the J call TRBJ2-1; perhaps TRBD1 as D (5 bases). The CDR3 extends over 16 amino acids. Trimming stripped 8 bases from V and 4 bases from J, with 21 bases between. Germline CDR1 and CDR2: MNHGY and SVAAGI. CDR3 sequence: CASLVLWQGFYNEQFF. For the CDR3, the DNA is TGTGCCAGCTTGGTTTTATGGCAGGGTTTTTACAATGAGCAGTTCTTC.

The V call is TRBV9, the J call TRBJ1-2, with a weak D call TRBD1 (6 bases). The CDR3 spans 16 residues. The ends were cut back, 1 base at V and 8 bases at J, with 21 bases in the middle. Germline V gives CDR1 SGDLS, CDR2 YYNGEE. This CDR3 is CASSVKSWGGRGGYTF. The CDR3, as DNA: TGTGCCAGCAGCGTAAAGAGTTGGGGGGGCCGCGGAGGCTACACCTTC.

CDR3 residues: CASSLDKDRAGANVLTF. In nucleotides, the CDR3 is TGCGCCAGCAGCTTGGATAAGGACAGGGCCGGGGCCAACGTCCTGACTTTC. V is TRBV5-1 and J is TRBJ2-6, with TRBD1 matching over 8 bases. Per germline, CDR1 SGHRS and CDR2 YFSETQ. The J segment lost 4 bases and the V segment lost 0 bases, leaving 6 bases of the junction unmatched. CDR3 length equals 17 residues.

The chain employs TRBV19 and TRBJ2-7; 8 nucleotides align to TRBD1. Germline CDR1 is LNHDA and CDR2 is SQIVND (reference sequence). The CDR3 has 15 amino acids. V lost 5 bases, J lost 5 bases, and 11 bases stayed unmatched. The CDR3 region is CASSADRGGLDEQYF. The CDR3 coding sequence is TGTGCCAGTAGTGCCGACAGGGGTGGCCTTGACGAGCAGTACTTC.